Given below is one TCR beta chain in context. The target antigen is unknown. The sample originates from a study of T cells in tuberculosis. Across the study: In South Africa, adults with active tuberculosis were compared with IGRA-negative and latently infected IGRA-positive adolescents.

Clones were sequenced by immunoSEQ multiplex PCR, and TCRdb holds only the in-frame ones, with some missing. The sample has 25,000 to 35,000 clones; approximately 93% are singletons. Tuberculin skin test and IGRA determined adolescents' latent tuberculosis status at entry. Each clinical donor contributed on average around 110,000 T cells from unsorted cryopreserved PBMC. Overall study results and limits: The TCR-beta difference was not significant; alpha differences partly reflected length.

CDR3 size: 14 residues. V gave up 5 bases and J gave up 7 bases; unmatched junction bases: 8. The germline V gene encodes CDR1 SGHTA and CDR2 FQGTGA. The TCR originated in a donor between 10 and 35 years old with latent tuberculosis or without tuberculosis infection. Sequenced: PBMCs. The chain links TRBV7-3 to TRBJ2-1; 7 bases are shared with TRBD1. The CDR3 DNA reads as TGTGCCAGCAGCGCGACAGGGACCCAAAATGAGCAGTTCTTC. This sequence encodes CASSATGTQNEQFF.